One sample yielded the 13 T cell receptor beta chains listed below, sequenced in a study of T-cell memory formation after mild COVID-19. In TCRdb, the 5' RACE reads were re-called with MiXCR into one record per CDR3 protein. The data show under 300,000 distinct CDR3 sequences, with around 8% seen just once and approximately 22% held by the top ten. The sequenced sample was PBMCs or a T cell subset sorted from them (not recorded which). The receptors originated from a man younger than 35 who had mild COVID-19 (a few samples of this study predate the infection). Cell type and time point are not known.

The chain joins TRBV20-1 to TRBJ2-7; the D call may be TRBD1 or TRBD2 (5 bases each). Germline V gene data show CDR1 as DFQATT and CDR2 as SNEGSKA (reference sequence). The CDR3 has 13 residues. Trimming left V 3 bases short and J 2 bases short, with 11 bases between. The CDR3: CSASRDPPYEQYF. CDR3 nucleotide sequence: TGCAGTGCTAGCCGGGACCCGCCCTACGAGCAGTACTTC.

Many counts were recorded for this clonotype. The chain recombines TRBV30 with TRBJ2-3; D unclear. V lost 2 bases and J 6 bases, leaving 12 bases between the germline ends. Germline-derived CDR1 and CDR2 are GTSNPN and SVGIG (reference sequence). The CDR3 is 13 amino acids. CDR3 amino acids: CAWSPNAGDTQYF. In DNA form, the CDR3 reads TGTGCCTGGAGTCCCAACGCTGGGGATACGCAGTATTTT. Full variable domain (outside the CDR3, taken from reference TRBV30 and TRBJ2-3): SQTIHQWPATLVQPVGSPLSLECTVEGTSNPNLYWYRQAAGRGLQLLFYSVGIGQISSEVPQNLSASRPQDRQFILSSKKLLLSDSGFYLCAWSPNAGDTQYFGPGTRLTVL.

This clonotype was seen a handful of times. The chain joins TRBV6-5 to TRBJ2-1, with 8 bases lining up with TRBD1. Germline V gene lookup returns CDR1 MNHEY and CDR2 SVGAGI. Unmatched junction bases numbered 7, after V lost 2 bases and J lost 10 bases. The CDR3 spans 14 residues. CDR3 sequence: CASSYTTTGDEQFF. As DNA, the CDR3 is TGTGCCAGCAGTTACACCACGACAGGGGACGAGCAGTTCTTC.

The chain links TRBV4-2 to TRBJ2-3, with D maybe TRBD1 (5 bases). The length of the CDR3 is 16 residues. Germline V lookup: CDR1 LGHNA, CDR2 YNFKEQ. With 0 bases removed from V and 4 bases from J, the gap between germline ends came to 14 bases. The CDR3 bases are TGTGCCAGCAGCCAAGAGACAGTATCAGGGTCAGATACGCAGTATTTT. This codes for CASSQETVSGSDTQYF.

This clonotype has a handful of counts. The genes are TRBV4-1 and TRBJ1-3; the D is unclear. CDR3 length: 15 amino acids. The germline V gene has CDR1 MGHRA and CDR2 YSYEKL. The V and J ends lost 2 bases and 0 bases respectively, with 8 bases between them. As DNA, the CDR3 is TGCGCCAGCAGCCAACCGTCCGACTCTGGAAACACCATATATTTT. This encodes CASSQPSDSGNTIYF.

This clonotype was seen a handful of times. The chain uses TRBV5-6 and TRBJ2-3; 8 bases match TRBD1. In germline, CDR1 is SGHDT, CDR2 YYEEEE. The CDR3 has 16 amino acids. With V trimmed by 4 bases and J by 2 bases, 9 bases remained unmatched. Written as DNA, the CDR3 is TGTGCCAGCAGCCGAAGACAGGGGTCCTACACAGATACGCAGTATTTT. Its translation: CASSRRQGSYTDTQYF.

This clonotype was seen only a few times. This chain connects TRBV7-2 to TRBJ2-2; the match to TRBD2 covers 7 bases. Germline V lookup: CDR1 SGHTA, CDR2 FQGNSA. V trimming: 5 bases; J trimming: 3 bases; junction bases outside the gene matches: 9. The CDR3 runs to 16 residues. In DNA, the CDR3 is TGTGCCAGCAGCGGGAGGGTCCTACCTTACACCGGGGAGCTGTTTTTT. Encoded protein: CASSGRVLPYTGELFF.

This clonotype was counted ten times or more. CDR3 in amino acids: CASSPRVGGQETQYF. CDR3 DNA sequence: TGTGCCAGCAGCCCCCGTGTAGGGGGCCAAGAGACCCAGTACTTC. This chain joins TRBV7-2 and TRBJ2-5; D may be TRBD1 (6 bases). The length of the CDR3 is 15 residues. Looked up from germline, CDR1 is SGHTA and CDR2 is FQGNSA. Trimming cost V 5 bases and J 1 base, with 14 bases left between them.

This clonotype was seen a few times. This sequence joins TRBV6-2 or TRBV6-3 and TRBJ2-7; D remains ambiguous. The germline gives CDR1 MNHEY, CDR2 SVGEGT. V was pared by 0 bases and J by 2 bases, with 5 bases between. The CDR3 runs to 13 residues. The DNA of the CDR3 is TGTGCCAGCAGTTACTCTCTGACCTACGAGCAGTACGTC. Translating gives CASSYSLTYEQYV.

This rearrangement joins TRBV11-2 to TRBJ1-4, with D hard to call. CDR3 length equals 15 residues. Germline lookup yields CDR1 SGHAT and CDR2 FQNNGV. The ends were cut back, 1 base at V and 8 bases at J, with 14 bases in the middle. Here the CDR3 DNA reads TGTGCCAGCAGCTTAGGCAGGTCATCGTCGGAAAAACTGTTTTTT. It specifies CASSLGRSSSEKLFF.

This clonotype was seen more than once but under ten times. The rearrangement joins TRBV10-3 to TRBJ2-7; possibly TRBD2 for D (6 bases). The V end lost 5 bases, the J end lost 6 bases, and 17 bases lay between the germline ends. The CDR3 spans 14 residues. CDR1 is ENHRY and CDR2 is SYGVKD in the germline V gene. In DNA form, the CDR3 reads TGTGCCATCAGTTCGACGACTAGTCTCGGCGAGCAGTACTTC. The encoded protein is CAISSTTSLGEQYF.

This chain uses TRBV10-3 with TRBJ1-1; TRBD1 is a possible D gene (6 bases). The V end lost 6 bases, the J end lost 3 bases, and 11 bases lay between the germline ends. Germline assignment: CDR1 ENHRY and CDR2 SYGVKD. The CDR3 consists of 13 residues. Here the CDR3 reads CAIRDSGDTEAFF. For the CDR3, the DNA is TGTGCCATCAGGGACAGTGGGGACACTGAAGCTTTCTTT.

The chain combines TRBV6-2 or TRBV6-3 with TRBJ2-7; D perhaps matches TRBD2 (5 bases). Between the trimmed V and J ends, which lost 1 base and 6 bases, there was a span of 13 bases. This CDR3 comprises 14 residues. Germline values: CDR1 MNHEY, CDR2 SVGEGT. CDR3 amino acids: CASSYWLADGEQYF. DNA of the CDR3: TGTGCCAGCAGTTACTGGCTAGCCGATGGCGAGCAGTACTTC.